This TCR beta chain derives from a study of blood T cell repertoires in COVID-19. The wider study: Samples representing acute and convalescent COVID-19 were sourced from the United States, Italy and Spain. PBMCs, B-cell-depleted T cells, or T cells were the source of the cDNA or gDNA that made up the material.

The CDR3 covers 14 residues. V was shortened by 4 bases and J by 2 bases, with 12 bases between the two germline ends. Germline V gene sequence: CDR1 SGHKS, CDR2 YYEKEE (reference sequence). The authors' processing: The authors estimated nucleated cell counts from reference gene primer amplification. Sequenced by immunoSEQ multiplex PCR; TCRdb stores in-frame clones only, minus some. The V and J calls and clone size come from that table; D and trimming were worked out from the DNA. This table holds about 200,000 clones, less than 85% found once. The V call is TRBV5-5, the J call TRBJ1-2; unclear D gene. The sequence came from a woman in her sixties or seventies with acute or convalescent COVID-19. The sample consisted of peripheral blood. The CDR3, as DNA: TGTGCCAGCAGCCGCGAACAGTTCAACTATGGCTACACCTTC. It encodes CASSREQFNYGYTF. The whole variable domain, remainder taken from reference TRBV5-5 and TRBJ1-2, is DAGVTQSPTHLIKTRGQQVTLRCSPISGHKSVSWYQQVLGQGPQFIFQYYEKEERGRGNFPDRFSARQFPNYSSELNVNALLLGDSALYLCASSREQFNYGYTFGSGTRLTVV.